One sample yielded the 18 T cell receptor beta chains listed below, sequenced in a study of PD-L1 blockade in urothelial cancer. Clones were sequenced by immunoSEQ multiplex PCR, and TCRdb holds only the in-frame ones, with some missing. The sample has about 95,000 clones, about nine tenths seen once. Time point noted: pretreatment peripheral blood. Sequenced here: PBMCs, sampled around atezolizumab (anti-PD-L1) treatment. Every receptor here comes from a man between 60 and 75 years old with urothelial cancer.

The chain is built from TRBV6-1 and TRBJ2-1; TRBD2 matches 13 bases. CDR1 is MNHNS and CDR2 is SASEGT in the germline V gene. V lost 6 bases, J lost 8 bases, and 7 bases stayed unmatched. The CDR3 runs 15 residues. The DNA for the CDR3 is TGTGCCAGCAGAGGGGGGACTAGCGGGATGCATGAGCAGTTCTTC. This codes for CASRGGTSGMHEQFF.

V usage is TRBV5-1 and J usage is TRBJ2-7, with D possibly being TRBD1 (6 bases). Germline values: CDR1 SGHRS, CDR2 YFSETQ. V was clipped by 0 bases and J by 3 bases, with 19 bases between them. CDR3 size: 17 residues. The CDR3 reads CASSLGSRGRGVYEQYF. The CDR3 DNA reads TGCGCCAGCAGCTTGGGAAGTAGGGGCAGGGGCGTCTACGAGCAGTACTTC.

This chain links TRBV5-6 with TRBJ2-5; 8 positions agree with TRBD1. The CDR3 is 13 amino acids. With 0 bases clipped from V and 5 bases from J, the junction kept 0 bases outside the gene matches. Germline CDR1 reads SGHDT; CDR2 reads YYEEEE. Written as DNA, the CDR3 is TGTGCCAGCAGCTTGGACAGGGGGGAGACCCAGTACTTC. Encoded protein: CASSLDRGETQYF. Filled out from reference TRBV5-6 and TRBJ2-5, the complete variable domain reads DAGVTQSPTHLIKTRGQQVTLRCSPKSGHDTVSWYQQALGQGPQFIFQYYEEEERQRGNFPDRFSGHQFPNYSSELNVNALLLGDSALYLCASSLDRGETQYFGPGTRLLVL.

The genes are TRBV7-6 and TRBJ2-1; possibly TRBD1 for D (5 bases). V was pared by 1 base and J by 6 bases, with 16 bases between. Germline CDR1 SGHVS, CDR2 FNYEAQ. This CDR3 is 16 amino acids long. The CDR3 DNA reads TGTGCCAGCAGCTTAGATACCGGACACCCCCTCAATGAGCAGTTCTTC. Its translation is CASSLDTGHPLNEQFF.

This chain connects TRBV15 to TRBJ2-3; 10 bases match TRBD2. Losses at the gene ends were 0 bases for V and 4 bases for J; bases not matched to a gene: 7. In germline, CDR1 is LNHNV, CDR2 YYDKDF (reference sequence). This CDR3 has 17 amino acids. The CDR3: CATSRDGLAGVPDTQYF. The CDR3 bases are TGTGCCACCAGCAGAGACGGGCTAGCGGGGGTCCCAGATACGCAGTATTTT.

The J gene is TRBJ2-7, the V gene TRBV11-1, with D perhaps TRBD1 (5 bases). The CDR3 runs to 11 residues. CDR1 is SGHAT and CDR2 is FQDESV in the germline V gene (reference sequence). Trimming removed 5 bases from V and 6 bases from J, with 8 bases in between. Written as DNA, the CDR3 is TGTGCCAGCAGCACAGGTCTCGAGCAGTACTTC. This codes for CASSTGLEQYF.

The rearrangement joins TRBV28 to TRBJ1-2, with 10 bases identical to TRBD1. The germline V gene has CDR1 MDHEN and CDR2 SYDVKM. J was trimmed by 2 bases and V by 3 bases; bases with no gene match: 9. The CDR3 contains 17 residues. The CDR3 DNA follows: TGTGCCAGCAGTTTCGCGACAGGGGGCGGGAGAAACTATGGCTACACCTTC. It encodes CASSFATGGGRNYGYTF.

V gene TRBV6-4 combines with J gene TRBJ1-5; 9 nucleotides line up with TRBD1. Germline V lookup: CDR1 MRHNA, CDR2 SNTAGT. The length of the CDR3 is 17 residues. The trim removed 4 bases at V and 3 bases at J, leaving 10 bases unmatched. CDR3 sequence (DNA): TGTGCCAGCAGTGGGGGTGAGACAGGGGGATCCAATCAGCCCCAGCATTTT. Its protein product is CASSGGETGGSNQPQHF.

The chain links TRBV7-9 to TRBJ2-3; D is unclear. Germline CDR1 SEHNR, CDR2 FQNEAQ (reference sequence). The CDR3 loop spans 15 amino acids. V dropped 4 bases and J dropped 0 bases, with 11 bases sitting between them. In nucleotides, the CDR3 is TGTGCCAGCAGCTATAGCTGGATTAGCACAGATACGCAGTATTTT. As protein: CASSYSWISTDTQYF.

This chain uses TRBV5-4 with TRBJ2-1; 8 bases align to TRBD1. CDR1 and CDR2 from the germline V gene are SGHNT and YYREEE (reference sequence). The CDR3 spans 15 residues. The junction had 9 bases not matched to a gene; V was cut back by 4 bases and J by 6 bases. The CDR3 loop is CASSIPDRVGNEQFF. CDR3 nucleotides: TGTGCCAGCAGCATTCCGGACAGGGTCGGCAATGAGCAGTTCTTC. Full variable domain (outside the CDR3, taken from reference TRBV5-4 and TRBJ2-1): ETGVTQSPTHLIKTRGQQVTLRCSSQSGHNTVSWYQQALGQGPQFIFQYYREEENGRGNFPPRFSGLQFPNYSSELNVNALELDDSALYLCASSIPDRVGNEQFFGPGTRLTVL.

V is TRBV6-6 and J is TRBJ1-1; weak D call: TRBD1 (5 bases). Looked up from germline, CDR1 is MNHNY and CDR2 is SVGAGI (reference sequence). V was clipped by 5 bases and J by 1 base, with 11 bases between them. The CDR3 consists of 14 residues. This chain's CDR3 is CASSALTGNTEAFF. The DNA of the CDR3 is TGTGCCAGCAGTGCGCTAACAGGGAACACTGAAGCTTTCTTT.

The chain employs TRBV2 and TRBJ2-5, with unresolved D. Germline CDR1 is SNHLY and CDR2 is FYNNEI. Trimming took off 7 bases at V and 5 bases at J, with 8 bases between the two ends. The CDR3 spans 11 residues. Here the CDR3 reads CASTKLETQYF. The CDR3 region has the DNA TGTGCCAGCACTAAGCTGGAGACCCAGTACTTC.

The chain employs TRBV18 and TRBJ2-4, with TRBD2 matching 12 bases. Unmatched junction bases numbered 8, after V lost 5 bases and J lost 6 bases. From germline, CDR1 is KGHSH and CDR2 LQKENI. CDR3 length: 16 amino acids. CDR3 nucleotide sequence: TGTGCCAGCTCAGGGACTAGCGGGTCGGGGCCAAACATTCAGTACTTC. Protein: CASSGTSGSGPNIQYF.

This chain uses TRBV6-1 with TRBJ2-5; possibly TRBD2 for D (5 bases). The CDR3 extends over 13 amino acids. Trimming shortened V by 5 bases and J by 4 bases, and 11 bases separated the two germline ends. From germline, CDR1 is MNHNS and CDR2 SASEGT. CDR3 sequence reads: CASSRATIETQYF. In nucleotides, the CDR3 is TGTGCCAGCAGTAGAGCGACTATAGAGACCCAGTACTTC.

V usage is TRBV5-6 and J usage is TRBJ2-2, with D hard to call. Germline loops: CDR1 SGHDT, CDR2 YYEEEE. Between the trimmed V and J ends, which lost 4 bases and 2 bases, there was a span of 3 bases. The CDR3 spans 12 residues. The CDR3 nucleotides are TGTGCCAGCAGCCATAACACCGGGGAGCTGTTTTTT. Its translation: CASSHNTGELFF.

This chain joins TRBV25-1 and TRBJ1-5; D unclear. V was trimmed by 1 base and J by 4 bases, leaving 8 bases between them. CDR1 is MGHDK, CDR2 SYGVNS, per germline. This CDR3 has 14 amino acids. Here the CDR3 reads CASSELSTNQPQHF. CDR3 DNA sequence: TGTGCCAGCAGTGAATTAAGCACTAATCAGCCCCAGCATTTT.

The chain links TRBV11-2 to TRBJ2-7; TRBD2 is a possible D gene (7 bases). Germline V lookup: CDR1 SGHAT, CDR2 FQNNGV. The V gene lost 5 bases and the J gene lost 2 bases, with 19 bases spanning the gap. This CDR3 spans 16 amino acids. The CDR3 coding sequence is TGTGCCAGCAGCAAGGGGGACTACCGTGGGCCCTACGAGCAGTACTTC. This translates into CASSKGDYRGPYEQYF. Together with reference TRBV11-2 and TRBJ2-7, the CDR3 gives the full variable domain: EAGVAQSPRYKIIEKRQSVAFWCNPISGHATLYWYQQILGQGPKLLIQFQNNGVVDDSQLPKDRFSAERLKGVDSTLKIQPAKLEDSAVYLCASSKGDYRGPYEQYFGPGTRLTVT.

Turning to this clone: Other DNA sequences in the same sample also yield this CDR3. This chain uses TRBV4-2 with TRBJ2-7, with TRBD1 matching 9 bases. This CDR3 contains 14 residues. After removal of 3 bases from V and 2 bases from J, the junction contained 2 bases not matched to a gene. The germline CDR1 and CDR2 sequences are LGHNA and YNFKEQ. This CDR3 reads CASSQGQGAYEQYF. CDR3 DNA: TGTGCCAGCAGCCAGGGACAGGGCGCCTACGAGCAGTACTTC.